This T cell receptor beta chain comes out of a study of blood T cells in healthy people across ages. Study results and limitations: Percentage of naive T cells showed a strong correlation with TCR beta diversity. Estimates based on one million T cells were treated as lower bounds. Older age went with lower TCR beta diversity per million T cells, in a roughly linear way.

With V trimmed by 3 bases and J by 2 bases, 8 bases remained unmatched. This CDR3 is built from 16 residues. CDR1 ENHRY and CDR2 SYGVKD come from the germline V gene. The use of a sample-barcoded 5' primer and a J-beta primer mix characterized a second PCR of roughly 6 to 11 cycles. Every cDNA molecule carried a tag from a template-switch adaptor bearing 12 random nucleotides. TCRdb re-called the 5' RACE reads through MiXCR, storing one row per CDR3 protein. The table lists about 780,000 distinct CDR3 sequences, around 45% of them singletons, with less than 20% in the top ten. This clonotype has only one observation. The antigen is not known.

This sequence joins TRBV10-3 and TRBJ2-3; 7 nucleotides align to TRBD2. Sequenced input: blood. This TCR came from an elderly man in good health. CDR3 in DNA: TGTGCCATCAGTGATGAGCGGGATAGGAACACAGATACGCAGTATTTT. Translated: CAISDERDRNTDTQYF.